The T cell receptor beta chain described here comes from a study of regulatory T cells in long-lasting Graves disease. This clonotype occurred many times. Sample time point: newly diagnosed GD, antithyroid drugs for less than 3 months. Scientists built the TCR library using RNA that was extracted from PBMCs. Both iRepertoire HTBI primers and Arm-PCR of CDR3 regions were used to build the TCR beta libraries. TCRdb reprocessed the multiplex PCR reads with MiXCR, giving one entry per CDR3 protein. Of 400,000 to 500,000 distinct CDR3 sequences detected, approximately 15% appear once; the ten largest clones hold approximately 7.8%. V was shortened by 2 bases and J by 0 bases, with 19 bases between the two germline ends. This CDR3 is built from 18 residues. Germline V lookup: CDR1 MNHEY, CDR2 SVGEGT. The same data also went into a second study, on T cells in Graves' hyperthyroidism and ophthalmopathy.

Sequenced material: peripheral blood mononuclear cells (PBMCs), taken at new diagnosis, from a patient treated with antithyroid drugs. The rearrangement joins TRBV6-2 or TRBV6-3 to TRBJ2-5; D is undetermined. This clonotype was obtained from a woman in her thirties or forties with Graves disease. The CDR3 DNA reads TGTGCCAGCAGTTACGTTCGGAAAGGCCCGGGCAACCAAGAGACCCAGTACTTC. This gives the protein CASSYVRKGPGNQETQYF.